The 32 T cell receptor beta chains below come from one sample, sequenced in a study of shared clonotypes between healthy human individuals. Assay: immunoSEQ multiplex PCR; the TCRdb copy retains only in-frame clones and omits some. The repertoire holds about 470,000 clones, with 70% to 80% as singletons. Specimen: PBMCs. Receptors were obtained from a woman in her 40s in good health. Some clones in this sample may be carry-over from other donors' samples.

The chain employs TRBV7-9 and TRBJ2-7; possibly TRBD2 for D (6 bases). Germline V lookup: CDR1 SEHNR, CDR2 FQNEAQ (reference sequence). The CDR3 totals 13 residues. V lost 10 bases and J lost 0, with 13 bases in between. The CDR3 is CATGGLPSYEQYF. CDR3 nucleotide sequence: TGTGCCACCGGGGGACTCCCCTCCTACGAGCAGTACTTC.

With regard to this clone: Only one base separates this from a far larger clonotype, so it likely reflects a read error. The chain links TRBV7-7 to TRBJ1-1; no definite D call. CDR3 length: 13 residues. The germline gives CDR1 SSHAT, CDR2 FNYEAQ (reference sequence). The CDR3 DNA is TGTGCTAGCAGCTTAGACATGAACACTGAAGCTTTCTTT. This gives the protein CASSLDMNTEAFF.

The V gene is TRBV28, the J gene TRBJ2-7, with D possibly TRBD1 on 5 matching bases. Germline CDR1 and CDR2: MDHEN and SYDVKM. The CDR3 spans 16 residues. V was pared by 3 bases and J by 2 bases, with 17 bases between. This chain's CDR3 is CASSFSKGLSTYEQYF. CDR3 DNA sequence: TGTGCCAGCAGTTTTAGTAAGGGGCTTTCGACCTACGAGCAGTACTTC.

This clone was detected a few times. Additional DNA sequences in this sample encode the identical CDR3. The chain combines TRBV30 with TRBJ1-2; 8 nucleotides line up with TRBD1. This CDR3 spans 14 amino acids. The ends lost 3 bases at V and 7 bases at J; junction bases unmatched: 10. CDR1 GTSNPN and CDR2 SVGIG come from the germline V gene (reference sequence). The chain's CDR3 is CAWRAGGRGFGYTF. The CDR3 DNA is TGTGCCTGGAGGGCAGGGGGCCGGGGTTTTGGCTACACCTTC.

DNA for the CDR3: TGTGCCAGCAACCTACGGGGCGCTGATTACAATGAGCAGTTCTTC. Translated, it gives CASNLRGADYNEQFF. The chain couples TRBV9 to TRBJ2-1, with D possibly being TRBD1 or TRBD2 (5 bases each). The V end lost 6 bases, the J end lost 4 bases, and 17 bases lay between the germline ends. The germline gives CDR1 SGDLS, CDR2 YYNGEE. The CDR3 is 15 residues long.

V is TRBV6-5 and J is TRBJ2-2, with 13 nucleotides matching TRBD2. The germline CDR1 and CDR2 sequences are MNHEY and SVGAGI. Germline trimming cut 5 bases from V and 3 bases from J; bases unmatched to any gene: 0. The CDR3 is made up of 15 amino acids. Written as DNA, the CDR3 is TGTGCCAGCAGTGGGACTAGCGGGGACACCGGGGAGCTGTTTTTT. Translation: CASSGTSGDTGELFF.

This chain connects TRBV5-1 to TRBJ1-3, with 7 bases matching TRBD1. The CDR3 has 14 residues. V trimming: 4 bases; J trimming: 9 bases; junction bases outside the gene matches: 10. Germline CDR1 is SGHRS and CDR2 is YFSETQ. In DNA form, the CDR3 reads TGCGCCAGCAGCCCTGACAGGGTAGACGGCACCATATATTTT. It codes for CASSPDRVDGTIYF.

This chain joins TRBV4-3 and TRBJ1-1; the D is unclear. Trimming removed 2 bases at V and 4 bases at J, with 11 bases between. The germline gives CDR1 LGHNA, CDR2 YSLEER. The CDR3 runs 14 residues. The CDR3 nucleotides read TGCGCCAGCAGCCAAACTCTCACAGTCACTGAAGCTTTCTTT. Its translation: CASSQTLTVTEAFF.

The chain recombines TRBV19 with TRBJ1-2; no firm D call. With 3 bases removed from V and 2 bases from J, the gap between germline ends came to 19 bases. Germline-derived CDR1 and CDR2 are LNHDA and SQIVND (reference sequence). CDR3 length: 17 amino acids. CDR3 loop: CASSIGPYGSGNYGYTF. For the CDR3, the DNA is TGTGCCAGTAGTATCGGCCCGTACGGGTCGGGGAACTATGGCTACACCTTC.

V is TRBV30 and J is TRBJ2-3; 7 nucleotides agree with TRBD1. Trimming cost V 1 base and J 5 bases; bases outside gene matches: 6. CDR1 is GTSNPN, CDR2 SVGIG, per germline (reference sequence). CDR3 length equals 14 residues. The CDR3 loop is CAWSGSGGEDTQYF. The CDR3 DNA follows: TGTGCCTGGAGTGGGTCAGGGGGAGAAGATACGCAGTATTTT.

This chain connects TRBV2 to TRBJ1-5, with TRBD1 matching 7 bases. The CDR3 loop spans 14 amino acids. The germline CDR1 and CDR2 sequences are SNHLY and FYNNEI. With 4 bases clipped from V and 5 bases from J, the junction kept 5 bases outside the gene matches. In DNA, the CDR3 is TGTGCCAGCAGTGCAGGAGGGGGCGATCAGCCCCAGCATTTT. Translating gives CASSAGGGDQPQHF.

The CDR3: CASSQDEGLAGGSGYEQYF. CDR3 nucleotides: TGCGCCAGCAGCCAAGATGAGGGACTAGCGGGAGGGTCTGGCTACGAGCAGTACTTC. This chain uses TRBV4-1 with TRBJ2-7; 16 bases agree with TRBD2. This CDR3 is 19 amino acids long. Germline V gene lookup returns CDR1 MGHRA and CDR2 YSYEKL. The trim removed 0 bases at V and 3 bases at J, leaving 8 bases unmatched.

This clone showed up just once. The V and J genes are TRBV6-6 and TRBJ2-7; 8 nucleotides agree with TRBD2. The CDR3 is made up of 13 amino acids. The germline CDR1 and CDR2 sequences are MNHNY and SVGAGI (reference sequence). J gave up 4 bases and V 7 bases, and 6 bases lay outside the gene matches. The CDR3 sequence: CASTPGGKYEQYF. CDR3 DNA: TGTGCCAGCACCCCGGGAGGGAAGTACGAGCAGTACTTC.

This clone appeared once. The V call is TRBV11-3, the J call TRBJ2-1; 11 nucleotides agree with TRBD2. There are 16 residues in the CDR3. CDR1 is SGHNT, CDR2 YENEEA, per germline. Germline trimming cut 0 bases from V and 8 bases from J; bases unmatched to any gene: 6. The CDR3 nucleotides are TGTGCCAGCAGCTTAGAGACTAGCGGGAAGCCCTATGAGCAGTTCTTC. Translation gives CASSLETSGKPYEQFF.

The chain links TRBV7-3 to TRBJ1-1; D possibly corresponds to TRBD1 (5 bases). This CDR3 is built from 13 residues. The V gene's germline CDR1 is SGHTA and CDR2 FQGTGA. With 4 bases removed from V and 1 base from J, the gap between germline ends came to 7 bases. The CDR3 protein is CASSSGPNTEAFF. CDR3 coding DNA: TGTGCCAGCAGCTCGGGACCGAACACTGAAGCTTTCTTT. The variable domain in full, with the rest retrieved from reference TRBV7-3 and TRBJ1-1, is GAGVSQTPSNKVTEKGKYVELRCDPISGHTALYWYRQSLGQGPEFLIYFQGTGAADDSGLPNDRFFAVRPEGSVSTLKIQRTERGDSAVYLCASSSGPNTEAFFGQGTRLTVV.

The chain recombines TRBV28 with TRBJ2-1; D call uncertain. Trimming took 2 bases from V and 0 from J, leaving 5 bases between them. The CDR3 is 14 amino acids. In germline, CDR1 is MDHEN, CDR2 SYDVKM. CDR3 protein: CASSLIGSYNEQFF. In nucleotides, the CDR3 is TGTGCCAGCAGTTTAATCGGCTCCTACAATGAGCAGTTCTTC.

This clone was seen a single time. V gene TRBV5-6 combines with J gene TRBJ2-7, with no clear D. V lost 3 bases, J lost 1 base, and 8 bases lay in between. The germline V gene has CDR1 SGHDT and CDR2 YYEEEE. The length of the CDR3 is 13 residues. The CDR3 reads CASSSGPSYEQYF. The CDR3 DNA sequence: TGTGCCAGCAGCTCGGGCCCATCCTACGAGCAGTACTTC. The variable domain in full, completed from reference TRBV5-6 and TRBJ2-7, reads DAGVTQSPTHLIKTRGQQVTLRCSPKSGHDTVSWYQQALGQGPQFIFQYYEEEERQRGNFPDRFSGHQFPNYSSELNVNALLLGDSALYLCASSSGPSYEQYFGPGTRLTVT.

This chain links TRBV2 with TRBJ2-5, with a weak D call TRBD2 (6 bases). This CDR3 is built from 14 residues. Trimming stripped 6 bases from V and 2 bases from J, with 13 bases between. CDR1 is SNHLY, CDR2 FYNNEI, per germline. The chain's CDR3 is CASRRIADQETQYF. CDR3 sequence (DNA): TGTGCCAGCAGGAGGATAGCGGATCAAGAGACCCAGTACTTC.

This clone was detected only once. The V and J genes are TRBV7-9 and TRBJ1-3; the D is unclear. The DNA end is a closer match to TRBJ2-2, so the J assignment may be wrong. Looked up from germline, CDR1 is SEHNR and CDR2 is FQNEAQ (reference sequence). The CDR3 runs to 11 residues. The CDR3 coding sequence is TGTGCCAGCAGCCCCCTCGGGGAGCTGTTTTTT. It translates to CASSPLGELFF.

CDR3 DNA sequence: TGTGCCAGCAGCTTTGGGACTCCTAGCACAGATACGCAGTATTTT. Translating it yields CASSFGTPSTDTQYF. The V and J genes are TRBV7-3 and TRBJ2-3; perhaps TRBD2 as D (6 bases). This CDR3 is 15 amino acids long. The germline gives CDR1 SGHTA, CDR2 FQGTGA. V shed 3 bases and J shed 0 bases, with 10 bases lying between them.

The chain combines TRBV29-1 with TRBJ2-5; tentatively, D is TRBD2 (6 bases). Germline loops: CDR1 SQVTM, CDR2 ANQGSEA. CDR3 length: 12 amino acids. Trimming removed 4 bases from V and 5 bases from J, with 11 bases in between. The CDR3 loop reads CSVGRESETQYF. For the CDR3, the DNA is TGCAGCGTTGGTCGGGAGTCCGAGACCCAGTACTTC.

CDR3 sequence reads: CASSPPEYGYTF. The CDR3 nucleotides read TGTGCCAGCTCACCACCGGAGTATGGCTACACCTTC. V usage is TRBV18 and J usage is TRBJ1-2; D is undetermined. Trimming took off 0 bases at V and 5 bases at J, with 4 bases between the two ends. There are 12 residues in the CDR3. Germline-derived CDR1 and CDR2 are KGHSH and LQKENI.

The gene calls are TRBV30 and TRBJ2-7; 7 positions agree with TRBD2. This CDR3 has 12 residues. V shed 2 bases, J shed 4 bases, and the junction held 2 bases outside the gene matches. Germline V gene data show CDR1 as GTSNPN and CDR2 as SVGIG (reference sequence). Here the CDR3 reads CAWSQGGYEQYF. CDR3 in DNA: TGTGCCTGGAGTCAGGGAGGGTACGAGCAGTACTTC.

This clone was seen only a few times. The genes are TRBV7-9 and TRBJ2-5; no clear D gene. Germline V CDR1 and CDR2: SEHNR, FQNEAQ (reference sequence). Trimming stripped 4 bases from V and 2 bases from J, with 11 bases between. The length of the CDR3 is 14 residues. DNA for the CDR3: TGTGCCAGCAGCTGGGGTTCTGGGCAAGAGACCCAGTACTTC. It yields the protein CASSWGSGQETQYF.

V gene TRBV13 combines with J gene TRBJ2-1; the match to TRBD2 covers 8 bases. CDR3 length: 15 residues. Germline values: CDR1 PRHDT, CDR2 FYEKMQ (reference sequence). Germline trimming cut 0 bases from V and 10 bases from J; bases unmatched to any gene: 8. The CDR3 DNA reads TGTGCCAGCAGCTTAGGGGAGCGGGGGCCTAAAGAGCAGTTCTTC. It is translated as CASSLGERGPKEQFF. The full variable domain, rest sourced from reference TRBV13 and TRBJ2-1, is AAGVIQSPRHLIKEKRETATLKCYPIPRHDTVYWYQQGPGQDPQFLISFYEKMQSDKGSIPDRFSAQQFSDYHSELNMSSLELGDSALYFCASSLGERGPKEQFFGPGTRLTVL.

The chain joins TRBV7-9 to TRBJ2-4; D possibly corresponds to TRBD2 (7 bases). Trimming stripped 0 bases from V and 8 bases from J, with 17 bases between. The CDR3 has 16 residues. Germline V gene sequence: CDR1 SEHNR, CDR2 FQNEAQ (reference sequence). CDR3 nucleotide sequence: TGTGCCAGCAGCTTAGCGAGGGGGGGCGCACCGGACATTCAGTACTTC. It encodes CASSLARGGAPDIQYF.

This chain joins TRBV7-9 and TRBJ2-7; D is perhaps TRBD1 (5 bases). CDR1 and CDR2 from the germline V gene are SEHNR and FQNEAQ (reference sequence). The CDR3 sequence is 16 residues long. V lost 5 bases and J 5 bases, leaving 22 bases between the germline ends. CDR3 amino acids: CASSRSLGVKGDEQYF. The CDR3, as DNA: TGTGCCAGCAGCCGTAGCTTAGGCGTCAAAGGGGACGAGCAGTACTTC.

The rearrangement uses TRBV6-5 and TRBJ2-1, with 10 bases aligning to TRBD2. This CDR3 has 15 amino acids. The ends lost 0 bases at V and 6 bases at J; junction bases unmatched: 2. CDR1 and CDR2 (germline): MNHEY, SVGAGI. The CDR3 here is CASSYSSGGSNEQFF. CDR3 sequence (DNA): TGTGCCAGCAGTTACTCTAGCGGGGGGAGCAATGAGCAGTTCTTC.

Remarks on this clone: The same CDR3 also results from other DNA sequences found in this sample. The V gene is TRBV5-1, the J gene TRBJ2-5; 10 nucleotides match TRBD2. Per the germline V gene, CDR1 is SGHRS and CDR2 is YFSETQ. V lost 2 bases and J lost 2; bases outside the gene matches: 0. The CDR3 runs to 14 residues. As DNA, the CDR3 is TGCGCCAGCAGCTTTAGCGGGGGGCAAGAGACCCAGTACTTC. This sequence encodes CASSFSGGQETQYF.

V is TRBV28 and J is TRBJ2-7; 7 bases are a match to TRBD2. From germline, CDR1 is MDHEN and CDR2 SYDVKM. After removal of 3 bases from V and 3 bases from J, the junction contained 8 bases not matched to a gene. There are 15 residues in the CDR3. The CDR3 region is CASSFTREEGYEQYF. The CDR3 DNA reads TGTGCCAGCAGTTTCACCCGGGAGGAGGGCTACGAGCAGTACTTC.

V usage is TRBV6-6 and J usage is TRBJ1-1; D perhaps matches TRBD1 (5 bases). Germline V lookup: CDR1 MNHNY, CDR2 SVGAGI (reference sequence). The CDR3 has 14 amino acids. Trimming removed 6 bases at V and 8 bases at J, with 19 bases between. This CDR3 reads CASRRRDWEGEAFF. CDR3 sequence (DNA): TGTGCCAGCAGGCGCCGGGACTGGGAAGGAGAAGCTTTCTTT.

V usage is TRBV11-2 and J usage is TRBJ2-7; 8 bases are a match to TRBD1. V was clipped by 5 bases and J by 3 bases; unmatched bases: 9. The CDR3 contains 15 residues. The V gene's germline CDR1 is SGHAT and CDR2 FQNNGV. CDR3 loop: CASSADRGRVYEQYF. As DNA, the CDR3 is TGTGCCAGCAGCGCCGACAGGGGCAGGGTCTACGAGCAGTACTTC.